This TCR beta chain stems from a study of identical twins. Regarding the study as a whole: Monozygotic twins shared more out-of-frame TCR alpha than recombination models predicted.

TCRdb reanalysed the 5' RACE reads using MiXCR and keeps one entry per CDR3 protein. The sample shows about 300,000 distinct CDR3 sequences, 9% to 15% of them seen only once. V was clipped by 0 bases and J by 4 bases, with 12 bases between them. The CDR3 is made up of 15 amino acids. Per the germline V gene, CDR1 is LGHNA and CDR2 is YNFKEQ. This clonotype was counted many times. The antigen is not known. The same data also contributed to another study, on yellow fever vaccine responses in identical twins. That publication notes: It has been reported that, in twins, the vaccine T cell response seemed partly convergent and partly personalized.

The chain combines TRBV4-2 with TRBJ1-1; no clear D. The receptor was derived from a woman under 30 in good health. The sample taken for sequencing was CD8+ T cells sorted from blood. CDR3 loop: CASSQDWSTGTEAFF. CDR3 in DNA: TGTGCCAGCAGCCAAGATTGGTCGACGGGCACTGAAGCTTTCTTT.